Listed below are T cell receptor beta chains from one sample, sequenced in a study of CD8+ T cells in alopecia areata. Profiled with immunoSEQ multiplex PCR; TCRdb holds only in-frame clones, not every one. The sample consists of 60,000 to 65,000 clones, about 44% of them appearing once. Sequenced input: NKG2D-low CD8+ T cells sorted from blood. The source of these receptors is a human donor with alopecia areata. CDR3s include the opening cysteine and the closing phenylalanine or tryptophan. The D gene is left open where the match is weak. Part of the rows lack a size; the others show once, few, many or a class for expanded clones.

D gene,clone size,V gene,J gene,CDR3 DNA,CDR3 protein
NA,few,TRBV11-1,TRBJ2-1,TGTGCCAGCAGCTTAGAAACGGGGGCCAGATACAATGAGCAGTTCTTC,CASSLETGARYNEQFF
NA,few,TRBV4-2,TRBJ2-5,TGTGCCAGCAGCCAAGATCGGGCAGGGGTAAACCAAGAGACCCAGTACTTC,CASSQDRAGVNQETQYF
TRBD1,NA,TRBV5-6,TRBJ1-2,TGTGCCAGCAGCTCCGGACAGGGGGCGAGCGGCTACACCTTC,CASSSGQGASGYTF
NA,NA,TRBV27,TRBJ1-1,TGTGCCAGCCGCCTAGGGGCAGCGAACACTGAAGCTTTCTTT,CASRLGAANTEAFF
NA,NA,TRBV23-1,TRBJ1-2,TGCGCCAGCAGTCAATTGTCAGGGAGGATTAACTATGGCTACACCTTC,CASSQLSGRINYGYTF
NA,NA,TRBV2,TRBJ2-3,TGTGCCAGCAGGGGTTCAAGGCAGTATTTT,CASRGSRQYF
TRBD1,NA,TRBV10-3,TRBJ2-7,TGTGCCATCAGTGAAGGGACAGGGCCCTACGAGCAGTACTTC,CAISEGTGPYEQYF
NA,NA,TRBV5-6,TRBJ2-3,TGTGCCAGCAGCTTGATAGGGGAGAGGTCAGATACGCAGTATTTT,CASSLIGERSDTQYF
TRBD2,NA,TRBV7-9,TRBJ2-3,TGTGCCAGCAGTTATCGACTAGCGGGAGATCTGGATACGCAGTATTTT,CASSYRLAGDLDTQYF
NA,NA,TRBV15,TRBJ2-2,TGTGCCACCAGTCCCAAAGGGGGCGGGGAGCTGTTTTTT,CATSPKGGGELFF
TRBD2,NA,TRBV19,TRBJ2-7,TGTGCCAGTAGTAAAACTAGCGATTCCTACGAGCAGTACTTC,CASSKTSDSYEQYF
NA,NA,TRBV29-1,TRBJ2-7,TGCAGCGTAATCGACAGGTCCTACGAGCAGTACTTC,CSVIDRSYEQYF
NA,few,TRBV19,TRBJ2-1,TGTGCCAGTAGTATACAGGCGACCTACAATGAGCAGTTCTTC,CASSIQATYNEQFF
NA,NA,TRBV29-1,TRBJ1-3,TGCAGCGTCTTTCACACAGGGTTCTCTGGAAACACCATATATTTT,CSVFHTGFSGNTIYF
TRBD1,NA,TRBV6-5,TRBJ2-7,TGTGCCAGCAGTAAGAAGACAGGGGCTGTTGTCGAGCAGTACTTC,CASSKKTGAVVEQYF
NA,NA,TRBV7-2,TRBJ2-5,TGTGCCAGCAGCTTGGTGACAGGTCAAGAGACCCAGTACTTC,CASSLVTGQETQYF
NA,medium-sized,TRBV4-3,TRBJ1-2,TGCGCCAGCAGCCAAGATCGTACAGGACGTCCCTATGGCTACACCTTC,CASSQDRTGRPYGYTF